These 20 T cell receptor beta chains share one sample of origin, sequenced in a study of blood T cells in healthy people across ages. A J-beta primer mix and a sample-barcoded 5' primer were used in a second PCR of roughly 7 to 12 cycles. TCRdb reprocessed the 5' RACE reads with MiXCR, giving one entry per CDR3 protein. The profile shows about 780,000 distinct CDR3 sequences, around 50% of them singletons. The material sequenced was blood. Receptors were obtained from an elderly man in good health.

J is TRBJ2-7 and V is TRBV2, with a tentative D call TRBD1 (6 bases). The CDR3 covers 14 residues. The germline gives CDR1 SNHLY, CDR2 FYNNEI. The V end lost 7 bases, the J end lost 3 bases, and 16 bases lay between the germline ends. CDR3 amino acids: CASTSDTGNYEQYF. DNA of the CDR3: TGTGCCAGCACTTCGGACACAGGGAACTACGAGCAGTACTTC.

The genes are TRBV10-3 and TRBJ2-5; possible D gene TRBD1, 6 bases. The J call may be wrong; the DNA end is better matched by TRBJ2-7. The CDR3 runs 15 residues. Germline CDR1 reads ENHRY; CDR2 reads SYGVKD. The CDR3 protein is CAISEFTGSDYEQYF. The CDR3 bases are TGTGCCATCAGTGAGTTCACAGGGTCCGACTACGAGCAGTACTTC.

V gene TRBV7-2 combines with J gene TRBJ2-1; D is possibly TRBD1 or TRBD2 (5 bases each). The DNA end is a closer match to TRBJ2-7, so the J assignment may be wrong. This CDR3 comprises 15 residues. CDR1 SGHTA and CDR2 FQGNSA come from the germline V gene. The CDR3 DNA follows: TGTGCCAGCAGCCCTCAGAGGGGACGCTACAATGAGCAGTACTTC. Protein sequence: CASSPQRGRYNEQYF.

This clonotype showed up just a few times. This chain joins TRBV7-2 and TRBJ2-3, with 9 bases aligning to TRBD2. This CDR3 region has 15 residues. The ends lost 7 bases at V and 1 base at J; junction bases unmatched: 6. Germline V CDR1 and CDR2: SGHTA, FQGNSA. Here the CDR3 reads CASTLSGSGTDTQYF. The CDR3 region has the DNA TGTGCCAGCACCCTTAGCGGGAGTGGCACAGATACGCAGTATTTT.

The CDR3 loop is CASSYSQTGRGYGYTF. The CDR3 nucleotides read TGTGCCAGCAGTTACTCACAGACAGGGCGAGGCTATGGCTACACCTTC. This chain uses TRBV6-5 with TRBJ1-2; 7 bases map to TRBD1. The junction had 8 bases not matched to a gene; V was cut back by 0 bases and J by 4 bases. This CDR3 comprises 16 residues. In germline, CDR1 is MNHEY, CDR2 SVGAGI.

V gene TRBV7-9 combines with J gene TRBJ2-1; 13 positions agree with TRBD2. V lost 0 bases, J lost 3 bases, and 8 bases stayed unmatched. The CDR3 spans 19 residues. The germline V gene encodes CDR1 SEHNR and CDR2 FQNEAQ (reference sequence). The CDR3 region has the DNA TGTGCCAGCAGCTTAGCGCGAACTAGCGGGAGGGAATACTACAATGAGCAGTTCTTC. Its translation is CASSLARTSGREYYNEQFF.

The rearrangement uses TRBV7-8 and TRBJ1-2; 9 nucleotides align to TRBD1. The V segment lost 1 base and the J segment 4 bases; nucleotides outside the gene matches: 13. The germline gives CDR1 SGHVS, CDR2 FQNEAQ. This CDR3 is built from 18 residues. CDR3 nucleotide sequence: TGTGCCAGCAGCTTAGGGGGCGGGACAGGGAATATAGGCTATGGCTACACCTTC. Translated, it gives CASSLGGGTGNIGYGYTF.

The V call is TRBV6-1, the J call TRBJ2-7, with D perhaps matching TRBD1 (6 bases). Trimming took 6 bases from V and 1 from J, leaving 25 bases between them. The length of the CDR3 is 18 residues. The germline CDR1 and CDR2 sequences are MNHNS and SASEGT. In DNA, the CDR3 is TGTGCCAGCAGCCCTAGTTATGACCCGGGACACCTATCCTACGAGCAGTACTTC. Its translation: CASSPSYDPGHLSYEQYF.

This chain uses TRBV2 with TRBJ2-6; D unresolved. V lost 9 bases and J lost 1, with 7 bases in between. This CDR3 is 13 amino acids long. CDR1 is SNHLY, CDR2 FYNNEI, per germline. The CDR3 nucleotides read TGTGCCAGTTTGGAATCTGGGGCCAACGTCCTGACTTTC. It codes for CASLESGANVLTF.

This clonotype was seen a few times. The rearrangement uses TRBV5-6 and TRBJ1-6, with 7 bases matching TRBD1. J lost 7 bases, V lost 4 bases, and 8 bases had no gene match. The CDR3 runs to 15 residues. Germline loops: CDR1 SGHDT, CDR2 YYEEEE. CDR3 amino acids: CASSKDRTENSPLHF. CDR3 nucleotides: TGTGCCAGCAGCAAGGACAGGACTGAGAATTCACCCCTCCACTTT.

The genes are TRBV12-3 or TRBV12-4 and TRBJ1-2; possibly TRBD1 for D (6 bases). V gave up 3 bases and J gave up 7 bases, with 12 bases separating them. The CDR3 consists of 13 residues. The DNA for the CDR3 is TGTGCCAGCAGTTTCAGGGGCCGAGGTGGCTACACCTTC. It codes for CASSFRGRGGYTF.

The chain employs TRBV15 and TRBJ2-5; D ambiguous. The CDR3 spans 12 residues. CDR1 is LNHNV, CDR2 YYDKDF, per germline (reference sequence). V was trimmed by 4 bases and J by 4 bases, leaving 7 bases between them. The CDR3 spells CATSITGETQYF. CDR3 in DNA: TGTGCCACCAGCATCACGGGAGAGACCCAGTACTTC.

The chain recombines TRBV9 with TRBJ2-3; D remains unclear. The V end was cut by 4 bases, the J end by 0 bases, with 12 bases between. The CDR3 contains 15 residues. Germline V lookup: CDR1 SGDLS, CDR2 YYNGEE. The CDR3: CASSLGYPSTDTQYF. The CDR3 region has the DNA TGTGCCAGCAGCCTGGGGTACCCTAGCACAGATACGCAGTATTTT.

The chain employs TRBV2 and TRBJ2-1; TRBD2 might be the D (5 bases). Near its end, the DNA agrees better with TRBJ2-7, so the J call may be wrong. The length of the CDR3 is 13 residues. Per germline, CDR1 SNHLY and CDR2 FYNNEI. CDR3 loop: CASSITRNNEQYF. As DNA, the CDR3 is TGTGCCAGCAGTATAACTAGGAACAATGAGCAGTACTTC.

This clonotype was counted many times. The junction departs from germline at one end; a sequencing error may be responsible. This CDR3 reads CSLEVGQSTDTQYF. The CDR3 region has the DNA TGCAGCCTTGAAGTGGGACAGAGCACAGATACGCAGTATTTT. This chain connects TRBV29-1 to TRBJ2-3; 7 bases agree with TRBD1. This CDR3 contains 14 residues. Germline CDR1 SQVTM, CDR2 ANQGSEA.

Turning to this clonotype: A much larger clone differs from this one at a single base, so this may be a read error. This chain uses TRBV20-1 with TRBJ2-1; 10 positions agree with TRBD2. The CDR3 covers 16 residues. J was trimmed by 10 bases and V by 5 bases; bases with no gene match: 17. CDR1 is DFQATT and CDR2 is SNEGSKA in the germline V gene (reference sequence). The CDR3 is CSAPGLASGRGHEQFF. CDR3 nucleotides: TGCAGTGCTCCAGGGCTCGCTAGCGGGAGAGGGCACGAGCAGTTCTTC.

This clonotype qualifies as medium-sized. The genes are TRBV11-3 and TRBJ2-3; TRBD1 matches 10 bases. This CDR3 region has 15 residues. Looked up from germline, CDR1 is SGHNT and CDR2 is YENEEA. With 5 bases clipped from V and 4 bases from J, the junction kept 6 bases outside the gene matches. Written as DNA, the CDR3 is TGTGCCAGCAGCCCAAGACAGGGGGCCTCAGATACGCAGTATTTT. The encoded protein is CASSPRQGASDTQYF.

This chain joins TRBV5-1 and TRBJ2-3; D possibly matches TRBD1 or TRBD2 (5 bases each). V was clipped by 7 bases and J by 0 bases, with 18 bases between them. Germline lookup yields CDR1 SGHRS and CDR2 YFSETQ. This CDR3 region has 16 residues. CDR3 DNA sequence: TGCGCCAGCGGCCCAGATGGGGGATCCAGCACAGATACGCAGTATTTT. Its protein product is CASGPDGGSSTDTQYF.

This clonotype was seen repeatedly, ten times or more. A much larger clonotype is one base distant, so this may be a read error. V is TRBV7-2 and J is TRBJ2-7; 7 bases fit TRBD2. CDR3 length: 14 amino acids. Germline CDR1 reads SGHTA; CDR2 reads FQGNSA. V lost 5 bases and J lost 4; bases outside the gene matches: 8. Here the CDR3 DNA reads TGTGCCAGCAGCGTAGGAATTAGCGGGTACGAGCAGTACTTC. Its protein is CASSVGISGYEQYF. Using reference TRBV7-2 and TRBJ2-7 for the parts outside the CDR3, the full variable domain is GAGVSQSPSNKVTEKGKDVELRCDPISGHTALYWYRQSLGQGLEFLIYFQGNSAPDKSGLPSDRFSAERTGGSVSTLTIQRTQQEDSAVYLCASSVGISGYEQYFGPGTRLTVT.

Here the CDR3 DNA reads TGTGCCAGCAGCTTAAGTTCCCTAGTTAGCTCCTACGAGCAGTACTTC. Protein sequence: CASSLSSLVSSYEQYF. This chain uses TRBV7-2 with TRBJ2-7; D unresolved. CDR1 is SGHTA and CDR2 is FQGNSA in the germline V gene. The germline V and J ends were trimmed by 2 bases and 0 bases, with 14 bases remaining between them. The CDR3 loop spans 16 amino acids.